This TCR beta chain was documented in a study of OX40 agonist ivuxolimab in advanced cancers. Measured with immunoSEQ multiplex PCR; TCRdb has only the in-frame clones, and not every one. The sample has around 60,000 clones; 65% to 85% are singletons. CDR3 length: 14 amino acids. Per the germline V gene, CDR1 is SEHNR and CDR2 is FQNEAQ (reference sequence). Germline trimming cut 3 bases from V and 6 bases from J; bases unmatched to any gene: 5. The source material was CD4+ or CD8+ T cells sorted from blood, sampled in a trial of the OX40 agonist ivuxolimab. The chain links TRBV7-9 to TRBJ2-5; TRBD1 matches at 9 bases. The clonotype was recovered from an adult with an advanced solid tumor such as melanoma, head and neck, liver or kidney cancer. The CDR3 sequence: CASSLGGQGQTQYF. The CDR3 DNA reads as TGTGCCAGCAGCTTGGGGGGACAGGGCCAGACCCAGTACTTC.